These T cell receptor beta chains were read from a single sample in a study of cytomegalovirus exposure and HLA in healthy donors. Produced via immunoSEQ multiplex PCR; TCRdb's table is partial and in-frame only. The sample features 45,000 to 55,000 clones, with 8% to 13% in its top ten. Sequencing was performed on PBMCs. These receptors were obtained from a woman aged 45-65 years in good health and CMV-seropositive. Both conserved end residues are part of each CDR3. D genes are given only for firm matches.

d_gene: .; v_gene: TRBV5-6; len: 15; j_gene: TRBJ2-6; CDR3nt: TGTGCCAGCAGCTTTCGGGTATCTGGGGCCAACGTCCTGACTTTC; CDR3aa: CASSFRVSGANVLTF
d_gene: TRBD1; v_gene: TRBV4-3; len: 15; j_gene: TRBJ2-7; CDR3nt: TGCGCCAGCAGCCAAGATAGGACAGGGGGGTACGAGCAGTACTTC; CDR3aa: CASSQDRTGGYEQYF
d_gene: TRBD2; v_gene: TRBV19; len: 19; j_gene: TRBJ2-3; CDR3nt: TGTGCCAGTAGTATGTCCCCCGGACTAGCGGGAGTTCTCGCAGATACGCAGTATTTT; CDR3aa: CASSMSPGLAGVLADTQYF
d_gene: TRBD1; v_gene: TRBV5-1; len: 15; j_gene: TRBJ1-5; CDR3nt: TGCGCCAGCAGCCCGCAACCAGGGGGCGATCAGCCCCAGCATTTT; CDR3aa: CASSPQPGGDQPQHF
d_gene: .; v_gene: TRBV19; len: 15; j_gene: TRBJ2-1; CDR3nt: TGCGCCAGTAGTCCTACAAACGCCCGGGGCAATGAGCAGTTCTTC; CDR3aa: CASSPTNARGNEQFF
d_gene: .; v_gene: TRBV11-2; len: 14; j_gene: TRBJ2-2; CDR3nt: TGTGCCAGCAGCTTACAGAAATACACCGGGGAGCTGTTTTTT; CDR3aa: CASSLQKYTGELFF
d_gene: .; v_gene: TRBV30; len: 15; j_gene: TRBJ1-3; CDR3nt: TGTGCCTGCGTCCGAAGCCGGGTTTCTGGAAACACCATATATTTT; CDR3aa: CACVRSRVSGNTIYF
d_gene: .; v_gene: TRBV20-1; len: 11; j_gene: TRBJ2-5; CDR3nt: TGCAGTGCTTCTAGGTGGGAGGCCCAGTACTTC; CDR3aa: CSASRWEAQYF
d_gene: .; v_gene: TRBV5-6; len: 14; j_gene: TRBJ2-1; CDR3nt: TGTGCCAGCAGCGGGGGGTGGACCTCGGAGGAGCAGTTCTTC; CDR3aa: CASSGGWTSEEQFF
d_gene: .; v_gene: TRBV7-8; len: 14; j_gene: TRBJ2-1; CDR3nt: TGTGCCAGCAGCTTAGGACAGGCTTACAATGAGCAGTTCTTC; CDR3aa: CASSLGQAYNEQFF
d_gene: .; v_gene: TRBV9; len: 13; j_gene: TRBJ2-7; CDR3nt: TGTGCCAGCAGCGTCCACAGCTCCTACGAGCAGTACTTC; CDR3aa: CASSVHSSYEQYF
d_gene: TRBD1; v_gene: TRBV15; len: 13; j_gene: TRBJ1-2; CDR3nt: TGTGCCACCAGCATCGGGACAGAGTATGGCTACACCTTC; CDR3aa: CATSIGTEYGYTF
d_gene: TRBD1; v_gene: TRBV5-1; len: 17; j_gene: TRBJ1-6; CDR3nt: TGCGCCAGCAGCTCTGACAGGGAACTATCCTATAATTCACCCCTCCACTTT; CDR3aa: CASSSDRELSYNSPLHF
d_gene: TRBD1; v_gene: TRBV19; len: 14; j_gene: TRBJ1-4; CDR3nt: TGTGCCAGTAGCCGGGGACAGATTAATGAAAAACTGTTTTTT; CDR3aa: CASSRGQINEKLFF
d_gene: .; v_gene: TRBV7-2; len: 13; j_gene: TRBJ1-1; CDR3nt: TGTGCCAGCAGCTCACTCGGGAACACTGAAGCTTTCTTT; CDR3aa: CASSSLGNTEAFF
d_gene: TRBD2; v_gene: TRBV4-1; len: 16; j_gene: TRBJ2-7; CDR3nt: TGCGCCAGCAGCCAAGATCGCGGGAGGGCCGGTTACGAGCAGTACTTC; CDR3aa: CASSQDRGRAGYEQYF
d_gene: TRBD1; v_gene: TRBV6-5; len: 15; j_gene: TRBJ1-3; CDR3nt: TGTGCCAGCAGGGACCGGGACAGGGCCGGGTACACCATATATTTT; CDR3aa: CASRDRDRAGYTIYF
d_gene: .; v_gene: TRBV19; len: 15; j_gene: TRBJ2-7; CDR3nt: TGTGCCAGTAGCTCATTTGGTAGCAGCTCCTACGAGCAGTACTTC; CDR3aa: CASSSFGSSSYEQYF
d_gene: TRBD2; v_gene: TRBV28; len: 15; j_gene: TRBJ2-2; CDR3nt: TGTGCCAGCAGTTTACGGGGGGGCCTGACCGGGGAGCTGTTTTTT; CDR3aa: CASSLRGGLTGELFF
d_gene: .; v_gene: TRBV19; len: 13; j_gene: TRBJ1-5; CDR3nt: TGTGCCAGCTGGGGGCAGGTTACCCAGCCCCAGCATTTT; CDR3aa: CASWGQVTQPQHF
d_gene: .; v_gene: TRBV28; len: 13; j_gene: TRBJ2-2; CDR3nt: TGTGCCAGCAGGGTACAGCTAACGGGGGAGCTGTTTTTT; CDR3aa: CASRVQLTGELFF
d_gene: TRBD1; v_gene: TRBV6-1; len: 15; j_gene: TRBJ1-2; CDR3nt: TGTGCCAGCATCAATGATAAACAGGGGGCGGCAGGCTACACCTTC; CDR3aa: CASINDKQGAAGYTF
d_gene: TRBD2; v_gene: TRBV9; len: 18; j_gene: TRBJ2-1; CDR3nt: TGTGCCAGCAGCGTAGATGGGACTAGCGGGAGGGTCTCCAATGAGCAGTTCTTC; CDR3aa: CASSVDGTSGRVSNEQFF
d_gene: TRBD1; v_gene: TRBV30; len: 13; j_gene: TRBJ1-4; CDR3nt: TGTGCCTGGGACCGGGACAGGGAAAAAAAACTGTTTTTT; CDR3aa: CAWDRDREKKLFF
d_gene: .; v_gene: TRBV14; len: 16; j_gene: TRBJ2-1; CDR3nt: TGTGCCAGCAGCCAAGATAGCGGAGACTCCTACAATGAGCAGTTCTTC; CDR3aa: CASSQDSGDSYNEQFF
d_gene: .; v_gene: TRBV6-5; len: 13; j_gene: TRBJ1-6; CDR3nt: TGTGCCAGCTCGACAGGCTTAACGTCACCCCTCCACTTT; CDR3aa: CASSTGLTSPLHF